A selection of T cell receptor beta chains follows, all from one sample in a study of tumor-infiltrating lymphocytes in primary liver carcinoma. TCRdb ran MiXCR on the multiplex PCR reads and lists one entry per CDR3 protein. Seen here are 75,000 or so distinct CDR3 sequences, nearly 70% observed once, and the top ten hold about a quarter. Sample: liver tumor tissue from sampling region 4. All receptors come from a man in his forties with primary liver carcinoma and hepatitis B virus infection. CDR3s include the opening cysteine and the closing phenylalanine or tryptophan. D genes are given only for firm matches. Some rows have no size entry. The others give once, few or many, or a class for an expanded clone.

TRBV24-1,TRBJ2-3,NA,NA,CATSDFPRGPNTQYF,TGTGCCACCAGTGATTTCCCCAGGGGACCCAATACGCAGTATTTT
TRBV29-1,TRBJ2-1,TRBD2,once,CSAEDVGASGIISSYNEQFF,TGCAGCGCTGAAGATGTCGGGGCTAGCGGGATCATTAGCTCCTACAATGAGCAGTTCTTC
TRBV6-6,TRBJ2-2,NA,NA,CAGRGGGKLFF,TGTGCCGGCCGGGGCGGCGGGAAGCTGTTTTTT
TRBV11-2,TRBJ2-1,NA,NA,CASVPGDFRGHEPFF,TGTGCCAGCGTACCAGGGGACTTCCGGGGACATGAGCCGTTCTTC
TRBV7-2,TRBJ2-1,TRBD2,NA,CASSLVAGTAYNEQFF,TGTGCCAGCAGCTTAGTAGCGGGTACAGCCTACAATGAGCAGTTCTTC
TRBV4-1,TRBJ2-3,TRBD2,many,CASSQVAGEFDTQYF,TGCGCCAGCAGCCAAGTGGCGGGAGAATTTGATACGCAGTATTTT
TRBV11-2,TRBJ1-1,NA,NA,CASSSGQFEAFF,TGTGCCAGCAGCTCTGGACAGTTTGAAGCTTTCTTT
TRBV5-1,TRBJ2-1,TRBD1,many,CASSLEDRGNEQFF,TGCGCCAGCAGCTTGGAGGACAGGGGTAATGAGCAGTTCTTC
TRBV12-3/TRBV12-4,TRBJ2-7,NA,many,CASSGVSSSYEQYF,TGTGCCAGCAGTGGCGTGTCTTCCTCCTACGAGCAGTACTTC
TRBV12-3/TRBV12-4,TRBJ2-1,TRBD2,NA,CASSLMIAGGPANEEFF,TGTGCCAGCAGTTTAATGATAGCGGGAGGGCCCGCCAATGAAGAGTTCTTC
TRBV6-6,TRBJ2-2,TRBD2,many,CASSYGSGSNTGELFF,TGTGCCAGCAGTTACGGGAGCGGGAGCAACACCGGGGAGCTGTTTTTT
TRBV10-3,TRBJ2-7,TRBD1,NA,CAISVLPPGQGFGVQYF,TGTGCCATCAGTGTCCTTCCCCCGGGACAGGGGTTCGGCGTGCAGTATTTC
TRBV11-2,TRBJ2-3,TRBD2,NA,CASSPPTSDSTDAQYF,TGTGCCAGCAGCCCCCCGACTAGCGACAGTACAGATGCGCAGTATTTT
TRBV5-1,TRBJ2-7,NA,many,CASSDDPGVSYEQYF,TGCGCCAGCAGCGACGACCCGGGGGTCTCCTACGAGCAGTACTTC
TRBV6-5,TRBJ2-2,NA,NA,CAGSATLEVTGELFF,TGTGCCGGCAGTGCCACTCTAGAGGTCACAGGGGAGCTGTTTTTT
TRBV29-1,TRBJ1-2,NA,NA,CRVALTEGTTANYGYTF,TGCAGGGTTGCCCTGACAGAGGGCACAACCGCTAACTATGGCTACACCTTC
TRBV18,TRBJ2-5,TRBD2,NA,CANSATTGRIETQYF,TGTGCCAACTCAGCTACGACCGGGAGGATCGAGACCCAGTACTTC
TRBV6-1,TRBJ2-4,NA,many,CASSVPSNIQYF,TGTGCCAGCAGTGTCCCTTCAAACATTCAGTACTTC
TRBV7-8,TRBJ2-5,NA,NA,CASSDQVAQYF,TGTGCCAGCAGCGACCAGGTGGCCCAGTACTTC
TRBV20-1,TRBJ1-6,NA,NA,CSARDRGSSYSSPLHF,TGCAGTGCTAGAGACAGGGGCAGCTCCTATAGTTCACCCCTCCACTTT
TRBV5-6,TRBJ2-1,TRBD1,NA,CGSSSRDSPSSYNEQFF,TGTGGTAGCAGCTCACGGGACAGCCCCAGCTCCTACAATGAGCAGTTCTTC
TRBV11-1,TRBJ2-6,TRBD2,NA,CAYSPRGGGVNSGANVLTF,TGTGCCTACAGCCCCCGGGGGGGCGGTGTTAACTCTGGGGCCAACGTCCTGACTTTC
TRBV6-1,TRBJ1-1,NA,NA,CVSSEVFRNIEAFF,TGTGTCAGCAGTGAGGTGTTCAGAAACATTGAAGCTTTCTTT
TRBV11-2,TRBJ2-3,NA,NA,CTSSFRDNTDTQYF,TGTACCAGCAGCTTTCGGGACAATACAGATACGCAGTATTTT
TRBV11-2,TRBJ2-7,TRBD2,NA,CVSSLSVGLAGGGYEQYF,TGCGTCAGCAGTTTATCCGTTGGACTAGCGGGAGGGGGGTACGAGCAGTACTTC
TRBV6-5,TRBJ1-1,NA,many,CASSSLLNTEAFF,TGTGCCAGCAGTTCCCTATTGAACACTGAAGCTTTCTTT
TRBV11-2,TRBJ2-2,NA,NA,CASSLYPGAGDLFF,TGTGCCAGCAGCCTCTACCCGGGGGCCGGGGATCTATTTTTT
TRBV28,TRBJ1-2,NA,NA,CAGSQGGIYGYTF,TGTGCCGGCAGCCAAGGGGGAATCTATGGCTACACCTTC
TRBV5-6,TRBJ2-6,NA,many,CASSRGTFGANVLTF,TGTGCCAGCAGCCGCGGGACATTCGGGGCCAACGTCCTGACTTTC
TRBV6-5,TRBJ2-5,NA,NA,CASNKGSQETHYF,TGCGCCAGCAATAAAGGCAGTCAAGAGACCCACTACTTC
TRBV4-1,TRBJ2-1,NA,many,CASSQVGGPWDEQFF,TGCGCCAGCAGCCAAGTCGGAGGCCCATGGGATGAGCAGTTCTTC
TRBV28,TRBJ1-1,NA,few,CASSFVGAVVAFF,TGTGCCAGCAGTTTCGTTGGGGCTGTAGTAGCTTTCTTT
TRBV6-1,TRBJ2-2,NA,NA,CASSLRQNTGEQFF,TGTGCCAGCAGTCTTCGACAGAACACCGGGGAGCAGTTTTTT
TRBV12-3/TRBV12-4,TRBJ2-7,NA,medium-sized,CASRPTGEQEQYF,TGTGCCAGCAGGCCCACGGGGGAGCAAGAGCAGTACTTC
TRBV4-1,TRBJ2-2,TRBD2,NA,CASTPTSGRNTGELFF,TGCGCTAGCACCCCGACTAGCGGGAGGAACACCGGGGAGCTGTTTTTT
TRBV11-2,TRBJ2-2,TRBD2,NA,CASSLAALAGTGELFF,TGTGCCAGCAGCTTAGCGGCGCTAGCGGGAACAGGGGAGCTATTTTTT
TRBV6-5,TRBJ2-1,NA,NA,CASSYVGDKQLF,TGTGCCAGCAGTTACGTCGGGGATAAGCAGCTCTTC
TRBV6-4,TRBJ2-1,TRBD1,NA,CVSKPGQDFNELFF,TGTGTCAGCAAACCGGGACAGGACTTCAATGAGCTGTTCTTC
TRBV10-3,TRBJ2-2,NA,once,CAITAKGPDTGGLFF,TGTGCCATCACTGCTAAGGGGCCGGACACCGGGGGGCTGTTTTTT
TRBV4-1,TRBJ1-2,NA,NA,CTSSQDEAGTYYGYTF,TGCACCAGTAGCCAAGATGAGGCAGGGACTTACTATGGCTACACCTTC
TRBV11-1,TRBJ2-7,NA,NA,CAGTRQGTGEQYF,TGTGCCGGTACCCGACAAGGAACCGGCGAGCAATACTTC
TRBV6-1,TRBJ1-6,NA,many,CASSERTPAPLHF,TGTGCCAGCAGTGAAAGGACACCAGCACCCCTCCACTTT
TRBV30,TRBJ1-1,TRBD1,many,CAWSVGQGNTEAFF,TGTGCCTGGAGTGTGGGACAGGGGAACACTGAAGCTTTCTTT
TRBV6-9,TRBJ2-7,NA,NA,CASSFDRLIPYGQYF,TGTGCCAGCAGTTTCGACAGGTTAATCCCCTACGGGCAGTACTTC
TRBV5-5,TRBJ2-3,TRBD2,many,CASSLGLAGDTQYF,TGTGCCAGCAGCTTGGGACTAGCGGGAGATACGCAGTATTTT
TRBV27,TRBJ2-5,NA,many,CASSWGEGGTQYF,TGTGCCAGCAGTTGGGGTGAGGGAGGGACCCAGTACTTC
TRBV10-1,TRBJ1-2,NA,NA,CASSEPRDYGCTF,TGCGCCAGCAGTGAGCCAAGGGACTATGGCTGCACCTTC
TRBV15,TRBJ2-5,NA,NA,CATGRTGQETQYF,TGTGCCACCGGTCGAACAGGGCAAGAGACCCAGTACTTC
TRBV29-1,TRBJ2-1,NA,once,CSVGLSRDEQFF,TGCAGCGTTGGGTTGAGCCGAGATGAGCAGTTCTTT
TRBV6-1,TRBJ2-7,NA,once,CGSSERRQAYEQYF,TGTGGCAGCAGTGAACGCAGACAGGCCTACGAGCAGTACTTC
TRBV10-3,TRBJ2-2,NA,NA,CTTTPTNTGELFF,TGTACCACTACACCGACCAACACTGGGGAGCTGTTTTTT
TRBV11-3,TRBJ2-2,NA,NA,CASSPSDGELFF,TGTGCCAGCAGCCCTTCCGACGGGGAACTGTTTTTT
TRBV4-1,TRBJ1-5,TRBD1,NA,CANSRRGTGGDGNQPQHF,TGCGCCAACAGCCGACGAGGAACAGGGGGCGATGGCAATCAGCCCCAGCATTTT
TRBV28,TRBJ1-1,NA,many,CASLGGTEAFF,TGTGCCAGCTTAGGCGGCACTGAAGCTTTCTTT
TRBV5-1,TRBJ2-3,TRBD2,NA,CASSFGSLAGNLSADTQYF,TGCGCCAGCAGTTTTGGGAGTTTAGCGGGAAATCTTTCTGCAGATACGCAGTATTTT
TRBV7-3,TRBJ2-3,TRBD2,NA,CASSLSSGSSDTQYF,TGTGCCAGCAGCTTATCTAGCGGGAGTAGTGATACGCAGTATTTT
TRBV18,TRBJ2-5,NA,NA,CASGPRVGGQETQYF,TGTGCCAGCGGTCCAAGAGTTGGCGGTCAAGAGACCCAGTACTTC
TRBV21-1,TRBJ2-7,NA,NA,CASKGSGVNPYEQYF,TGTGCCAGCAAAGGCTCAGGGGTTAACCCCTACGAGCAGTACTTC
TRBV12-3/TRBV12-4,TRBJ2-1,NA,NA,CASSLCRSRYNEQFF,TGTGCCAGCAGTTTATGCAGGAGTCGCTACAATGAGCAGTTCTTC